These T cell receptor beta chains were read from a single sample in a study of T cells in Graves' hyperthyroidism and ophthalmopathy. TCRdb recomputed calls from the multiplex PCR reads with MiXCR, one row per CDR3 protein. The repertoire holds around 600,000 distinct CDR3 sequences, with about a sixth as singletons. The specimen was blood. The origin of the receptors is a woman aged 25 to 39 with Graves' hyperthyroidism. Each CDR3 is given with its conserved first and last residue. Fields, in order: J gene, V gene, clone size, CDR3 protein. Expanded clones are given a class, and other clones once, few, many or no size at all.

J gene: TRBJ2-1
V gene: TRBV4-1
clone size: NA
CDR3 protein: CASSQDLTSEQFF

J gene: TRBJ2-7
V gene: TRBV20-1
clone size: NA
CDR3 protein: CSASRLVGADEQYF

J gene: TRBJ2-3
V gene: TRBV7-3
clone size: many
CDR3 protein: CASRSGLAGDGVDTQYF

J gene: TRBJ2-1
V gene: TRBV10-3
clone size: many
CDR3 protein: CAISESGQEQFF

J gene: TRBJ2-2
V gene: TRBV6-9
clone size: few
CDR3 protein: CASSCSGQILRDGELFF

J gene: TRBJ1-3
V gene: TRBV7-2
clone size: many
CDR3 protein: CASSRDGASMDTIYF

J gene: TRBJ2-3
V gene: TRBV20-1
clone size: many
CDR3 protein: CSASPSTSDTDTQYF

J gene: TRBJ2-7
V gene: TRBV6-1
clone size: many
CDR3 protein: CASSERTGSSYEQYF

J gene: TRBJ2-1
V gene: TRBV7-7
clone size: many
CDR3 protein: CASSATSGRSYNEQFF

J gene: TRBJ1-2
V gene: TRBV12-3/TRBV12-4
clone size: NA
CDR3 protein: CASSLAIGGWEGYTF

J gene: TRBJ1-4
V gene: TRBV18
clone size: NA
CDR3 protein: CASSLLRDPNEKLFF

J gene: TRBJ2-3
V gene: TRBV3-1
clone size: many
CDR3 protein: CASSQQRGHISTDTQYF

J gene: TRBJ2-1
V gene: TRBV5-8
clone size: NA
CDR3 protein: CASSSRRRVSGSEEQFF